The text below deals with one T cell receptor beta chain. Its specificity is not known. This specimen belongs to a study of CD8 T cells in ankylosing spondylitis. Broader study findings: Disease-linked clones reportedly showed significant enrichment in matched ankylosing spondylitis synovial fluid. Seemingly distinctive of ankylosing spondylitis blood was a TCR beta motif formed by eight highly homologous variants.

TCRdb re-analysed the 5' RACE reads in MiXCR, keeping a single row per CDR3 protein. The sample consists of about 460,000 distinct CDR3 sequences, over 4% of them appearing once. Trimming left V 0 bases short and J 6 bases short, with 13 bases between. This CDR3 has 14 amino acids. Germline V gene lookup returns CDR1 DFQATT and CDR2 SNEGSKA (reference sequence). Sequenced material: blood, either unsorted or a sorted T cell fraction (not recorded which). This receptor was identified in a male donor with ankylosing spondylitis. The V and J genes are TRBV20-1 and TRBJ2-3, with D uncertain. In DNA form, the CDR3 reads TGCAGTGCTAGAGATGGGAACTGGCCCGATACGCAGTATTTT. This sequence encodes CSARDGNWPDTQYF.